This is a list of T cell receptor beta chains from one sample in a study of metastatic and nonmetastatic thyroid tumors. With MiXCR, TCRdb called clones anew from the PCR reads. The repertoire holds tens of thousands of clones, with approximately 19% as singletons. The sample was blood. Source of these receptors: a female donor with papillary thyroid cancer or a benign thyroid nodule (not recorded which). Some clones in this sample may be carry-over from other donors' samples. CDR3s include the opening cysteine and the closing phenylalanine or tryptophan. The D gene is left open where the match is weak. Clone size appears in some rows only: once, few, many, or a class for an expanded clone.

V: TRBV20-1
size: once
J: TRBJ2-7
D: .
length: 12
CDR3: CSVKPTSYEQYF
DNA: TGCAGTGTAAAACCCACGTCCTACGAGCAGTACTTC

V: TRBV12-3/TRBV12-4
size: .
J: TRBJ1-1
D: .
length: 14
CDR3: CASSLLWGVTEAFF
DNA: TGTGCCAGCAGCTTATTGTGGGGTGTAACTGAAGCTTTCTTT

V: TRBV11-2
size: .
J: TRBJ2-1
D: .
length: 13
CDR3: CASGSELYNEQFF
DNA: TGTGCCAGCGGCTCAGAGTTATACAATGAGCAGTTCTTC

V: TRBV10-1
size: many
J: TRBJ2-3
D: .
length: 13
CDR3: CARGTRVPDTQYF
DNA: TGCGCCCGCGGGACTCGCGTCCCAGATACGCAGTATTTT

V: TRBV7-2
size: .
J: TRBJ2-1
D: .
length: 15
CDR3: CASSLATGALDEQFF
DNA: TGTGCCAGCAGCTTAGCAACGGGAGCCCTCGATGAGCAGTTCTTC

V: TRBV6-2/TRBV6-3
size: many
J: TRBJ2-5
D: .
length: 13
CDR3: CASSWGRKETQYF
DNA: TGTGCCAGCAGTTGGGGCAGAAAGGAGACCCAGTACTTC

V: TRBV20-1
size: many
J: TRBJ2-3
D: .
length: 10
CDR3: CSGQSDTQYF
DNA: TGCAGTGGACAGAGCGATACGCAGTATTTT

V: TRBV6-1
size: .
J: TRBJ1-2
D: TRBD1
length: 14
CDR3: CASRGDRGGYGYTF
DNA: TGTGCCAGCAGGGGGGACAGGGGGGGCTATGGCTACACCTTC

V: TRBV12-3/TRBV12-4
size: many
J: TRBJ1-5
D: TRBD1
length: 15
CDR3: CASSLQGADNQPQHF
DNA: TGTGCCAGCAGCCTACAGGGGGCGGATAATCAGCCCCAGCATTTT

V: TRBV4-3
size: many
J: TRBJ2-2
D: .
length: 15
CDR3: CASSLIQGEAGELFF
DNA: TGCGCCAGCAGCCTAATCCAGGGAGAAGCCGGGGAGCTGTTTTTT

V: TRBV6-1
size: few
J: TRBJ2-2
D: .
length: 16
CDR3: CASSLRGPPNTGELFF
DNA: TGTGCCAGCAGTTTAAGAGGACCTCCGAACACCGGGGAGCTGTTTTTT

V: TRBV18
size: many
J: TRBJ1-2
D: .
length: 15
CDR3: CASSPRGLDNYGYTF
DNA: TGTGCCAGCTCGCCTAGGGGGTTGGATAACTATGGCTACACCTTC

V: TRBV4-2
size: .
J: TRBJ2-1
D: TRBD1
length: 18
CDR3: CASSQVLDRVASYNEQFF
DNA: TGTGCCAGCAGCCAAGTCCTTGACAGGGTAGCGTCCTACAATGAGCAGTTCTTC

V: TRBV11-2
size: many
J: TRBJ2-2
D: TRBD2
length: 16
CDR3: CASSPSGGVGTGELFF
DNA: TGTGCCAGCAGCCCCAGCGGGGGGGTTGGTACCGGGGAGCTGTTTTTT

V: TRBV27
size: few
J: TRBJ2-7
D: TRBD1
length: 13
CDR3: CVSSLAGGREQCF
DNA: TGTGTCAGCAGTTTAGCAGGGGGCAGAGAGCAGTGCTTC

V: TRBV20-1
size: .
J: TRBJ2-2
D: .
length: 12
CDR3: CSASRLPGELFF
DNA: TGCAGTGCGAGTCGGCTTCCCGGGGAGCTGTTTTTT

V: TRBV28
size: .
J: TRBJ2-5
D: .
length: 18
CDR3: CASSLEGVGGGGQETQYF
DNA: TGTGCCAGCAGTTTAGAGGGCGTGGGCGGGGGCGGGCAAGAGACCCAGTACTTC

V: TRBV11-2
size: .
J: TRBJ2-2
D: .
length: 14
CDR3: CASIFGVNTGELFF
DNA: TGTGCCAGCATCTTCGGGGTGAACACCGGGGAGCTGTTTTTT

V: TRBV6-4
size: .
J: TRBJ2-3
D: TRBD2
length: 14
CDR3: CASRTSGGADTQYF
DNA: TGTGCCAGCAGGACTAGCGGGGGCGCAGATACGCAGTATTTT

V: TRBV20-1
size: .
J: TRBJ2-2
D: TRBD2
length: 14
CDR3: CSAQRERYTGELFF
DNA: TGCAGTGCTCAGCGGGAGAGGTACACCGGGGAGCTGTTTTTT

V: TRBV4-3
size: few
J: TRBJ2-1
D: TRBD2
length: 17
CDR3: CASSPQNSAGGITEQFF
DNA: TGCGCCAGCAGCCCACAGAACTCCGCGGGGGGTATTACCGAGCAGTTCTTC

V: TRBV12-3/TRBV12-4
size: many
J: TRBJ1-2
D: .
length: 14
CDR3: CASSLWGVSYGYTF
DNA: TGTGCCAGCAGTTTATGGGGGGTTAGCTATGGCTACACCTTC

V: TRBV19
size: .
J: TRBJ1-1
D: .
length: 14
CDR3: CASSILAGNTEAFF
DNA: TGTGCCAGTAGTATTTTGGCAGGGAACACTGAAGCTTTCTTT

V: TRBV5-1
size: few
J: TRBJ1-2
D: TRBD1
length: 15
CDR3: CASSSSGTGHYGYTF
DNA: TGCGCCAGCAGCTCTTCTGGGACAGGGCACTATGGCTACACCTTC

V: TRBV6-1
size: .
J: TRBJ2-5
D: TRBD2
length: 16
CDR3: CVSSTLLAVESETQYF
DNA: TGTGTCAGCAGTACCCTACTAGCGGTTGAATCGGAGACCCAGTACTTC

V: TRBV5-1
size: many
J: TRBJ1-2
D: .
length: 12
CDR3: CASSSDLYGYTF
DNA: TGCGCCAGCAGCTCGGACCTCTATGGCTACACCTTC

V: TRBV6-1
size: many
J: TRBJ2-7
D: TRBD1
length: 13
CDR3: CASSPDRDNEQYF
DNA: TGTGCCAGCAGTCCCGACAGGGACAACGAGCAGTACTTC

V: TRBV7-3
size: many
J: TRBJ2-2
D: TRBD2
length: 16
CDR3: CASSVLAGGHTGELFF
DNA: TGTGCCAGCAGCGTTCTAGCGGGGGGCCACACCGGGGAGCTGTTTTTT

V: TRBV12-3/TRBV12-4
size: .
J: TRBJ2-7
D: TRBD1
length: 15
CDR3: CASSLAGTGPYEQYF
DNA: TGTGCCAGCAGTTTAGCCGGGACAGGGCCCTACGAGCAGTACTTC

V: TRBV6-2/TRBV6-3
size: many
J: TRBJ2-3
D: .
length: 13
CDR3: CASMRGGTDTQYF
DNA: TGTGCCAGCATGAGGGGGGGAACAGATACGCAGTATTTT

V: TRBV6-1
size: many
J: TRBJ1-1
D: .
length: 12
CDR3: CASRRSDTEAFF
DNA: TGTGCCAGCAGGAGGTCGGACACTGAAGCTTTCTTT

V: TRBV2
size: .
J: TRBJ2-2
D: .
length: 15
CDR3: CASSSGTSNTGELFF
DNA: TGTGCCAGCAGTTCCGGGACCTCTAACACCGGGGAGCTGTTTTTT

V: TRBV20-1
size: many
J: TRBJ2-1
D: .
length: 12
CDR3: CSADRLYNEQFF
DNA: TGCAGTGCCGACAGGTTATACAATGAGCAGTTCTTC

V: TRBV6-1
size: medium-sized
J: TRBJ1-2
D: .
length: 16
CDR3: CASSHMGTGMKHGYTF
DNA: TGTGCCAGCAGTCATATGGGAACAGGGATGAAGCATGGCTACACCTTC

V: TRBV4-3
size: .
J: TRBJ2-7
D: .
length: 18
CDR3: CASSQDRALRGSGYEQYF
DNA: TGCGCCAGCAGCCAAGATAGGGCATTGCGGGGTAGCGGATACGAGCAGTACTTC

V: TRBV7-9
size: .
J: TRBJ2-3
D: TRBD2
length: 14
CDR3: CASSSSGSADTQYF
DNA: TGTGCCAGCAGCTCTAGCGGGAGCGCAGATACGCAGTATTTT

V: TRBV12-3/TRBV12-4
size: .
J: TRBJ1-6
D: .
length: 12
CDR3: CASSLNGPPLHF
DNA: TGTGCCAGCAGCTTAAACGGGCCACCCCTCCACTTT

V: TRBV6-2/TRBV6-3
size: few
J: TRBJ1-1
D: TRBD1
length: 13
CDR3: CASSLDRGNEAFF
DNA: TGTGCCAGCAGTCTCGACAGGGGTAATGAAGCTTTCTTT

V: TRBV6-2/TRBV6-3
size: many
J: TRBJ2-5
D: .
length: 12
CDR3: CASKARGETQYF
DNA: TGTGCCAGCAAGGCAAGAGGGGAGACCCAGTACTTC

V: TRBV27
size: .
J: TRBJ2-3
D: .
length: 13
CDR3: CASSLNRADTQYF
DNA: TGTGCCAGCAGTTTAAACAGGGCAGATACGCAGTATTTT

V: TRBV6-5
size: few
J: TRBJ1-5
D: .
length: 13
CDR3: CASSNGGGQPQHF
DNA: TGTGCCAGCAGTAACGGAGGGGGTCAGCCCCAGCATTTT

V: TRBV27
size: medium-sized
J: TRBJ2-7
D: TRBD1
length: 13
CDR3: CASSLSWTGEQYF
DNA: TGTGCCAGCAGTTTATCTTGGACAGGAGAGCAGTACTTC

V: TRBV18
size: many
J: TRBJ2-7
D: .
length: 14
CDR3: CASSPRQESYEQYF
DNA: TGTGCCAGCTCACCGAGACAGGAGTCCTACGAGCAGTACTTC

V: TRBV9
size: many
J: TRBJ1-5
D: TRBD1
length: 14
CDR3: CASSGDSGTGPQHF
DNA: TGTGCCAGCAGCGGGGATTCAGGGACAGGGCCCCAGCATTTT

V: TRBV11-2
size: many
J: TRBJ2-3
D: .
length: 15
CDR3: CASSLGRTSTDTQYF
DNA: TGTGCCAGCAGCTTAGGCCGGACCAGCACAGATACGCAGTATTTT

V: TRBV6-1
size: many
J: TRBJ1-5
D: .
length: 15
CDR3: CASSLSEVGHQPQHF
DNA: TGTGCCAGCAGTTTAAGTGAGGTCGGGCATCAGCCCCAGCATTTT

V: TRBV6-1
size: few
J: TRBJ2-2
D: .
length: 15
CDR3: CASTYQCGDAGELFF
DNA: TGTGCCAGCACCTACCAGTGTGGGGACGCCGGGGAGCTGTTTTTT

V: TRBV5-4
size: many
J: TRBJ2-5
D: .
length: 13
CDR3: CASSQQGQETQYF
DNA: TGTGCCAGCAGCCAACAGGGTCAAGAGACCCAGTACTTC

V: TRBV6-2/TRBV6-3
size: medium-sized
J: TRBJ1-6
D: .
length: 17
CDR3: CASSSQASRGYNSPLHF
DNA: TGTGCCAGCAGTTCCCAGGCCTCGAGGGGCTATAATTCACCCCTCCACTTT

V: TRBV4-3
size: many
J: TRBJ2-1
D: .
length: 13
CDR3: CASSQEVNNEQFF
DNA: TGCGCCAGCAGCCAAGAAGTTAACAATGAGCAGTTCTTC

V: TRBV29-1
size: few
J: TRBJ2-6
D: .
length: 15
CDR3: CSGTTREDGANVLTF
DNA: TGCAGCGGTACCACCAGGGAGGACGGGGCCAACGTCCTGACTTTC